Reported below is one T cell receptor beta chain. Its matching antigen is unknown. TCRdb analysed the reads with MiXCR anew, one entry per CDR3 protein. The table includes approximately 550,000 distinct CDR3 sequences, about 17% detected once. This sample is drawn from a study of T cell repertoires in cytomegalovirus infection. Study-level background: Shared public TCR beta signatures pointed to both CMV infection and a matching HLA type. Findings and caveats of the study: Ex vivo, HLA-C-restricted CMV-specific TCR beta clonotypes prevailed over the rest of the response. Based on cumulative public TCR beta family frequency, carriers of CMV plus the relevant HLA were identified.

The CDR3 loop spans 15 amino acids. Per germline, CDR1 MDHEN and CDR2 SYDVKM. With V trimmed by 4 bases and J by 5 bases, 6 bases remained unmatched. Source material: CD8+ T cells from PBMCs. The TCR was taken from a human donor in good health (CMV status not recorded). Some clones in this sample may be carry-over from other donors' samples. The rearrangement joins TRBV28 to TRBJ2-7; 12 bases agree with TRBD2. CDR3 in DNA: TGTGCCAGCAGTTCTCCGACTAGCGGGAGCCACGAGCAGTACTTC. Its protein is CASSSPTSGSHEQYF.